The 13 T cell receptor beta chains below all came from one sample that was sequenced in a study of cytomegalovirus exposure and HLA in healthy donors. Amplification used 60 Vbeta primers and 13 Jbeta primers. Sequencing was performed with immunoSEQ multiplex PCR; in TCRdb, only in-frame clones are kept and a portion is missing. The sample gives 100,000 to 120,000 clones, about 61% of which show up once; roughly 8% is in the top ten. Sequencing used PBMCs. These receptors all come from a man between 18 and 29 years old in good health and CMV-seropositive.

The gene calls are TRBV4-1 and TRBJ2-3; D is possibly TRBD2 (5 bases). From germline, CDR1 is MGHRA and CDR2 YSYEKL. Deletions cut 4 bases from V and 2 bases from J, with 13 bases between. The CDR3 length is 15 residues. In DNA form, the CDR3 reads TGCGCCAGCAGCCCCCCGGGGATTATCACAGATACGCAGTATTTT. The encoded protein is CASSPPGIITDTQYF.

The chain couples TRBV29-1 to TRBJ2-3; D is unclear. This CDR3 contains 12 residues. Per germline, CDR1 SQVTM and CDR2 ANQGSEA. V was pared by 6 bases and J by 2 bases, with 9 bases between. The CDR3 spells CSVDTPTDTQYF. CDR3 nucleotide sequence: TGCAGCGTCGACACGCCCACAGATACGCAGTATTTT.

This clone turned up a few times. The chain couples TRBV11-1 to TRBJ2-3, with a possible D match to TRBD2 (5 bases). This CDR3 spans 19 amino acids. Trimming stripped 1 base from V and 2 bases from J, with 22 bases between. Germline-derived CDR1 and CDR2 are SGHAT and FQDESV (reference sequence). The CDR3 here is CASSLVGGTLGTYTDTQYF. The CDR3 DNA sequence: TGTGCCAGCAGCTTAGTCGGAGGAACTTTGGGAACTTACACAGATACGCAGTATTTT.

The rearrangement links TRBV27 to TRBJ1-5, with D unresolved. Looked up from germline, CDR1 is MNHEY and CDR2 is SMNVEV (reference sequence). Trimming took 2 bases from V and 7 from J, leaving 12 bases between them. The CDR3 is made up of 14 amino acids. The CDR3 here is CASSLVGVRQPQHF. The CDR3 DNA reads TGTGCCAGCAGTTTAGTCGGGGTAAGGCAGCCCCAGCATTTT.

The chain combines TRBV5-6 with TRBJ1-2; TRBD1 aligns across 8 bases. The CDR3 covers 15 residues. Germline CDR1 and CDR2: SGHDT and YYEEEE. The junction had 9 bases not matched to a gene; V was cut back by 4 bases and J by 4 bases. For the CDR3, the DNA is TGTGCCAGCAGCCCCCCCGTGACAGGGGTCTATGGCTACACCTTC. The encoded protein is CASSPPVTGVYGYTF.

The chain combines TRBV5-1 with TRBJ1-4; possible D gene TRBD1, 5 bases. The germline V and J ends were trimmed by 0 bases and 7 bases, with 13 bases remaining between them. Germline CDR1 SGHRS, CDR2 YFSETQ. The CDR3 contains 15 residues. CDR3 region: CASSLARRGGEKLFF. Here the CDR3 DNA reads TGCGCCAGCAGCTTGGCCCGGAGGGGAGGTGAAAAACTGTTTTTT.

This clone was seen only a few times. This chain links TRBV15 with TRBJ1-1; a possible D gene is TRBD1 (6 bases). The CDR3 is 15 residues long. Germline loops: CDR1 LNHNV, CDR2 YYDKDF (reference sequence). V lost 1 base and J lost 6, with 15 bases in between. The CDR3 sequence: CATSRVGGRTSEAFF. For the CDR3, the DNA is TGTGCCACCAGCAGAGTCGGGGGGCGGACGTCTGAAGCTTTCTTT. Supplemented by reference TRBV15 and TRBJ1-1, the full variable domain reads DAMVIQNPRYQVTQFGKPVTLSCSQTLNHNVMYWYQQKSSQAPKLLFHYYDKDFNNEADTPDNFQSRRPNTSFCFLDIRSPGLGDTAMYLCATSRVGGRTSEAFFGQGTRLTVV.

This clone has only one observation. This rearrangement joins TRBV5-1 to TRBJ2-5; D possibly corresponds to TRBD1 (6 bases). Germline V gene sequence: CDR1 SGHRS, CDR2 YFSETQ. V was clipped by 4 bases and J by 2 bases, with 15 bases between them. This CDR3 spans 15 amino acids. For the CDR3, the DNA is TGCGCCAGCAGCGAAGCCACAGGGATTCAAGAGACCCAGTACTTC. Amino acid sequence: CASSEATGIQETQYF.

This clone has just a few counts. The rearrangement joins TRBV6-4 to TRBJ2-3; possible D gene TRBD2, 6 bases. Trimming left V 2 bases short and J 10 bases short, with 16 bases between. Germline values: CDR1 MRHNA, CDR2 SNTAGT. CDR3 size: 14 residues. This chain's CDR3 is CASSDISGGSAQYF. Written as DNA, the CDR3 is TGTGCCAGCAGTGACATATCTGGGGGGTCGGCGCAGTATTTT.

The chain recombines TRBV7-2 with TRBJ2-5; weak D call: TRBD2 (5 bases). This CDR3 comprises 14 residues. The germline V gene encodes CDR1 SGHTA and CDR2 FQGNSA. Trimming removed 1 base at V and 2 bases at J, with 8 bases between. The CDR3 loop reads CASSLVSGQETQYF. CDR3 DNA: TGTGCCAGCAGCTTAGTGTCGGGGCAAGAGACCCAGTACTTC.

The chain couples TRBV28 to TRBJ1-6; D remains ambiguous. The germline V gene has CDR1 MDHEN and CDR2 SYDVKM. Trimming removed 1 base from V and 0 bases from J, with 13 bases in between. The CDR3 is made up of 18 amino acids. The chain's CDR3 is CASSLLGAGSSYNSPLHF. CDR3 sequence (DNA): TGTGCCAGCAGTTTATTGGGTGCGGGGAGCTCCTATAATTCACCCCTCCACTTT.

The V gene is TRBV10-2, the J gene TRBJ2-3, with TRBD2 identical over 11 bases. V was clipped by 9 bases and J by 6 bases; unmatched bases: 17. The CDR3 length is 17 residues. The germline V gene has CDR1 WSHSY and CDR2 SAAADI. CDR3 DNA: TGCGCCAGTTATGTAGCGGGGGGGGAACACACACGGGATACGCAGTATTTT. Encoded protein: CASYVAGGEHTRDTQYF.

This chain links TRBV7-3 with TRBJ2-1; 7 nucleotides match TRBD2. From germline, CDR1 is SGHTA and CDR2 FQGTGA. The CDR3 contains 15 residues. After removal of 5 bases from V and 7 bases from J, the junction contained 11 bases not matched to a gene. The CDR3 spells CASSPLRGKLNEQFF. CDR3 nucleotide sequence: TGTGCCAGCAGCCCCTTGCGGGGGAAATTAAATGAGCAGTTCTTC.